This entry is about one T cell receptor beta chain. The germline gives CDR1 SNHLY, CDR2 FYNNEI. V was clipped by 7 bases and J by 5 bases, with 12 bases between them. CDR3 length: 12 residues. This record comes from a study of T cell responses to AZD1222 COVID-19 vaccine. The data were produced by immunoSEQ multiplex PCR, yet TCRdb's version contains in-frame clones alone and is incomplete. The data show approximately 150,000 clones, with more than 85% seen just once and under 1.5% held by the top ten. This TCR was sampled from an adult who received the AZD1222 COVID-19 vaccine. The chain links TRBV2 to TRBJ2-7; maybe TRBD2 (6 bases). The sample in question was peripheral blood, obtained 28 days after the second AZD1222 dose. The CDR3 here is CASTQTGDEQYF. In nucleotides, the CDR3 is TGTGCCAGCACCCAAACGGGGGACGAGCAGTACTTC. The entire variable domain, with the rest obtained from reference TRBV2 and TRBJ2-7, is as follows: EPEVTQTPSHQVTQMGQEVILRCVPISNHLYFYWYRQILGQKVEFLVSFYNNEISEKSEIFDDQFSVERPDGSNFTLKIRSTKLEDSAMYFCASTQTGDEQYFGPGTRLTVT.